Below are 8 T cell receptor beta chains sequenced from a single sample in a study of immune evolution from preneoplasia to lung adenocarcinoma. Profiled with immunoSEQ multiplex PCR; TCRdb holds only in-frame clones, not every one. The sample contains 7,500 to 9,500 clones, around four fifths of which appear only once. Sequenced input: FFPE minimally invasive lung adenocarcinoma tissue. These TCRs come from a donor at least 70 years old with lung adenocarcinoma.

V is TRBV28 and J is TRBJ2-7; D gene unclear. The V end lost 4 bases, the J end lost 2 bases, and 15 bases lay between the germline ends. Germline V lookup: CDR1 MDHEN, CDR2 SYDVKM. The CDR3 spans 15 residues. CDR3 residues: CASSSSLDLTYEQYF. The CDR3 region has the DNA TGTGCCAGCAGTTCCTCCCTGGACCTCACCTACGAGCAGTACTTC. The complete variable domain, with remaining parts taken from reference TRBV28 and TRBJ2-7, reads DVKVTQSSRYLVKRTGEKVFLECVQDMDHENMFWYRQDPGLGLRLIYFSYDVKMKEKGDIPEGYSVSREKKERFSLILESASTNQTSMYLCASSSSLDLTYEQYFGPGTRLTVT.

The CDR3 spells CASSQDQREGGTQYF. The CDR3 nucleotides are TGCGCCAGCAGCCAAGATCAGCGGGAGGGCGGTACGCAGTATTTT. This chain connects TRBV4-1 to TRBJ2-3; TRBD2 agrees at 10 bases. This CDR3 comprises 15 residues. V gave up 0 bases and J gave up 8 bases; unmatched junction bases: 5. Looked up from germline, CDR1 is MGHRA and CDR2 is YSYEKL.

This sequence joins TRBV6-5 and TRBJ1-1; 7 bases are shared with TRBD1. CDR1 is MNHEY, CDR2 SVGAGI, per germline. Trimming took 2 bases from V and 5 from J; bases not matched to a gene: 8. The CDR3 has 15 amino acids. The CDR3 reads CASSYARQGWTEAFF. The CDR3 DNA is TGTGCCAGCAGTTACGCCAGACAGGGATGGACTGAAGCTTTCTTT.

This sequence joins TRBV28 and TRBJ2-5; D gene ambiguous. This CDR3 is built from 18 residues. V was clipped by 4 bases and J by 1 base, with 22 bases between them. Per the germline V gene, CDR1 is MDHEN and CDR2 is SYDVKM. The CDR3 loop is CASSSPKGDGAIQETQYF. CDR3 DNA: TGTGCCAGCAGTTCACCGAAAGGAGACGGAGCGATCCAAGAGACCCAGTACTTC.

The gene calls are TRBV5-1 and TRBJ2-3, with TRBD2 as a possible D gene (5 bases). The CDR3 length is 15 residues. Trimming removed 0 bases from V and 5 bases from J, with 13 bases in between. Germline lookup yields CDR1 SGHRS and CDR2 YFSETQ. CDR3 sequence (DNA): TGCGCCAGCAGCTTGGGGGCGGGTGCTGTAGATACGCAGTATTTT. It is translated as CASSLGAGAVDTQYF.

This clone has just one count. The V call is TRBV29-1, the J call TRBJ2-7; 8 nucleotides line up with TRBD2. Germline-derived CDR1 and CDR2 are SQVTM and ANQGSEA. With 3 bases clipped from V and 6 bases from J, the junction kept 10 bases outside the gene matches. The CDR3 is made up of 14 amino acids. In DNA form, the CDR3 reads TGCAGCGTTGAGGATCGGGAGGGCCCTGGCGAGCAGTACTTC. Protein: CSVEDREGPGEQYF.

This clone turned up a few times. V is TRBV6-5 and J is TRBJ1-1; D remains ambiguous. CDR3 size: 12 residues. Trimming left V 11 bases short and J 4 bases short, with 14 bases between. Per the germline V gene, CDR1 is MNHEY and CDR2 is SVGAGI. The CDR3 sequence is CAAGEQGTEAFF. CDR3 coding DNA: TGTGCCGCCGGGGAGCAAGGCACTGAAGCTTTCTTT.

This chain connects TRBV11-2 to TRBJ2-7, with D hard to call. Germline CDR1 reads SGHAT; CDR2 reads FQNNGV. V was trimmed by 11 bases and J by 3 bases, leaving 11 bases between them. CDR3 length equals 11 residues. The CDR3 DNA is TGTGCCTGCCACCTGGTCTACGAGCAGTACTTC. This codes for CACHLVYEQYF.